This T cell receptor beta chain is from a study of T cells in women clearing cervical HPV infection. Looking at the study overall: Donors had HPV16-related CIN3 or worse; 2 had invasive cancer. Blood came at first lesion visit for cases, post-clearance for controls. For cases, blood was sampled a median about 150 days after lesion detection, interquartile range about 90 to 200 days.

The V gene end was trimmed by 6 bases and the J gene end by 1 base; junction bases not matched to a gene: 19. In germline, CDR1 is DFQATT, CDR2 SNEGSKA (reference sequence). The CDR3 has 18 amino acids. All donors had a single incident cervical HPV16 infection, not prevalent. Here immunoSEQ multiplex PCR was the method, and the copy in TCRdb shows in-frame clones only, minus some. The clone table shows tens of thousands of clones, with the ten largest holding approximately 1%. As concerns this clone: The CDR3 end is not reached by the read, which stops 3 residues before it; the germline J gene fills it in.

This receptor was identified in a woman between 18 and 70 years old with a cervical HPV16 infection that either progressed to CIN3+ or cleared (not recorded which). Sequencing was performed on blood buffy coat. V gene TRBV20-1 combines with J gene TRBJ2-3, with TRBD2 matching 7 bases. The DNA read from the CDR3 is TGCAGTGCCAACGTTCGGCTAGCTAGGGCGGGAGGCACAGATACG. This translates into CSANVRLARAGGTDT. Given in full, the CDR3 is CSANVRLARAGGTDTQYF.